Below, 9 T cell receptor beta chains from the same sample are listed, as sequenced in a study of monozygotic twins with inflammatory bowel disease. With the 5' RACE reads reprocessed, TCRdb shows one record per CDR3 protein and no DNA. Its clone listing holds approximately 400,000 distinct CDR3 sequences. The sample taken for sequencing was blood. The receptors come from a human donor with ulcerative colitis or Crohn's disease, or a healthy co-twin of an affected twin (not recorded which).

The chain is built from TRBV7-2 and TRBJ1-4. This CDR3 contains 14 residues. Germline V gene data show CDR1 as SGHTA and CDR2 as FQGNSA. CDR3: CASSLRYEGEKLFF. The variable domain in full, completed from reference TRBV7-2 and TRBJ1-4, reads GAGVSQSPSNKVTEKGKDVELRCDPISGHTALYWYRQSLGQGLEFLIYFQGNSAPDKSGLPSDRFSAERTGGSVSTLTIQRTQQEDSAVYLCASSLRYEGEKLFFGSGTQLSVL.

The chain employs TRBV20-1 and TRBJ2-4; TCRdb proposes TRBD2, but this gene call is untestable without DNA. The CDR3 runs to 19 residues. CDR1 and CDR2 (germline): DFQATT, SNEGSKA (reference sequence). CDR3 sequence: CSASSRAAGDSKYKNIQYF.

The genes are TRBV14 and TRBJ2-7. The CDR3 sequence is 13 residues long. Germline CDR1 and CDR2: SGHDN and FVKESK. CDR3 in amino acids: CASSSRPTYEQYF.

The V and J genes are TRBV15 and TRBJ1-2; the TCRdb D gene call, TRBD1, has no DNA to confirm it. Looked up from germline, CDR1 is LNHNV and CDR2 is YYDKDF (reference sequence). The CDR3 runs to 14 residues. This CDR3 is CATSGGREGYGYTF.

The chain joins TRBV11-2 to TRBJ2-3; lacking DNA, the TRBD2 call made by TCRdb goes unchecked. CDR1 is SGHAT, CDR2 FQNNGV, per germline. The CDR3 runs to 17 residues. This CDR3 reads CASSAFRRTATTDTQYF.

CDR3 sequence: CASTLAGNYGYTF. This chain links TRBV12-3 or TRBV12-4 with TRBJ1-2. This CDR3 is 13 amino acids long.

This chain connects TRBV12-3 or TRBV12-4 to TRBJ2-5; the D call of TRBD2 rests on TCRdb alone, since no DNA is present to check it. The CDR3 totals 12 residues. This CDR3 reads CATGTSEETQYF.

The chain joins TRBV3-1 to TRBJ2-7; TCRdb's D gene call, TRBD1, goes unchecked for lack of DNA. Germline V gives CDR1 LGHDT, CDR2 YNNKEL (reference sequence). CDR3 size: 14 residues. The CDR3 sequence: CASSPRPTDYEQYF.

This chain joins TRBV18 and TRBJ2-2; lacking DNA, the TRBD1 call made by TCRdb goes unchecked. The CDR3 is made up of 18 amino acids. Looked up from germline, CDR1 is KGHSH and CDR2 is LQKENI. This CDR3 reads CASSPPHPGTGVAGELFF.